This T cell receptor beta chain was sequenced in a study of T cells after yellow fever vaccination (dated by TCRdb to 2018 to 2020). Study-level background: Libraries from fractions with low cell numbers were prepared with the SMART-Seq v4 Ultra Low Input RNA kit. To track T-cell clones before and after primary and booster YFV17D yellow fever vaccination, bulk TCR alpha and beta repertoires were sequenced longitudinally. Two healthy male donors, one aged 18 to 30 and one aged 30 to 40 years, made up the cohort. Blood was collected at multiple timepoints before and after primary and secondary immunization, and bulk PBMC replicates and cell subsets were isolated.

The treatment or condition label for this specimen denotes: live attenuated yellow fever vaccine strain. Two biological replicates of bulk PBMCs were collected at each blood-draw timepoint. PBMCs were isolated from peripheral blood using a standard Ficoll-Paque protocol. TriZol was used to extract RNA from bulk PBMCs, from CD4 and CD8 fractions, and from dextramer-positive and dextramer-negative fractions. TCR cDNA was synthesized by 5'RACE template switching, which introduced a universal primer site and unique molecular identifiers. cDNA synthesis was primed from both the TCR alpha and TCR beta constant segments. Library amplification used two PCR steps, and the second PCR step added sample barcodes and sequencing adapters. Sequencing of the libraries was done on either Illumina HiSeq 2500 (2x100 bp) or NovaSeq (2x150 bp). Per the source publication's procedure: MIGEC was used to demultiplex reads and collapse the reads into UMI consensus sequences, and MiXCR was used for V(D)J alignment. Using edgeR on replicate PBMC samples, clonotypes were called vaccine-responding if FDR was below 0.01 and the log2 fold change was above 5 up to day 15. Each bulk clonotype was labeled CD4 or CD8 based on which sequenced repertoire, CD4 or CD8, contained the clonotype at higher abundance. TCRdb trimmed the raw reads at Q25, called clones with MiXCR and kept productive beta chains. Rows with a matching CDR3 protein are joined into one entry that keeps the most common DNA and genes. These V and J calls are TCRdb output, not the study's own analysis. This sample holds about 340,000 distinct CDR3 sequences; about 8.7% were observed only once. Under 20% of the sample comes from the top ten.

The table lists this clonotype with a few counts. It has no known antigen specificity. Base quality data are lacking; no much larger clone is found one base away. What the authors observed across the whole study: Most clones expanded after primary vaccination (around 96% of CD4 and approximately 86% of CD8) were re-detected after the booster, suggesting that broad memory maintenance occurred. The secondary T-cell response was weaker than the primary response but faster, peaking on day 5 instead of day 15. A small fraction of clonotypes showed up in both the CD4 and CD8 compartments, probably as a result of convergent recombination. Because abundant contaminating clonotypes from the bulk population could be contained in FACS-sorted repertoires, computational filtering was required. Because the study included only a couple of donors, the extent to which the findings can be generalized is limited.

CDR1 LGHNA and CDR2 YSLEER were looked up in the germline V gene. The junction carries 12 bases between V and J, which are trimmed by 0 bases and 7 bases respectively. The CDR3 contains 14 residues, cysteine and phenylalanine counted. Only the CDR3 DNA stays, 42 bases, in frame from base 1. Here the chain combines TRBV4-3 and TRBJ1-2; TRBD1 is possibly the D segment (5 matching bases). Source: PBMCs, taken on the day of the first yellow fever vaccination. The sequence derives from a man in his late teens or twenties who received the YFV17D yellow fever vaccine. The CDR3 has the sequence CASSQEGWGGGYTF. The DNA sequence reads TGCGCCAGCAGCCAAGAGGGATGGGGGGGTGGCTACACCTTC.